Below are 16 T cell receptor beta chains sequenced from a single sample in a study of regulatory T cells in long-lasting Graves disease. According to the study, TCR beta libraries were built with iRepertoire HTBI primers and CDR3-region Arm-PCR. TCRdb ran MiXCR on the multiplex PCR reads and lists one entry per CDR3 protein. The data contain hundreds of thousands of distinct CDR3 sequences, 16% of them singletons. Sample time point: newly diagnosed GD, antithyroid drugs for less than 3 months. RNA from PBMCs was the source of the TCR library. This sample also appeared in a second study, on T cells in Graves' hyperthyroidism and ophthalmopathy.

The input for sequencing was peripheral blood mononuclear cells (PBMCs), taken at new diagnosis, from a patient treated with antithyroid drugs. These receptor sequences come from a woman under 40 with Graves disease.

There are a few counts of this clonotype. This CDR3 is CASSETDTGNTIYF. CDR3 bases: TGTGCCAGCAGTGAGACCGATACTGGAAACACCATATATTTT. The rearrangement joins TRBV12-3 or TRBV12-4 to TRBJ1-3; no definite D call. Trimming took off 5 bases at V and 2 bases at J, with 10 bases between the two ends. The CDR3 loop spans 14 amino acids.

The J gene is TRBJ1-1, the V gene TRBV5-1, with D possibly TRBD1 on 6 matching bases. The CDR3 sequence is 15 residues long. Trimming took 2 bases from V and 3 from J, leaving 14 bases between them. From germline, CDR1 is SGHRS and CDR2 YFSETQ. The CDR3 loop is CASSFWGAGDTEAFF. Written as DNA, the CDR3 is TGCGCCAGCAGCTTTTGGGGGGCGGGCGACACTGAAGCTTTCTTT.

A single count supports this clonotype. This chain joins TRBV14 and TRBJ2-7, with TRBD2 matching 10 bases. The ends lost 3 bases at V and 4 bases at J; junction bases unmatched: 12. The CDR3 loop spans 17 amino acids. CDR1 and CDR2 (germline): SGHDN, FVKESK. CDR3 residues: CASSHYSRLAGVYEQYF. The CDR3 nucleotides read TGTGCCAGCAGCCACTATAGTAGGCTAGCGGGAGTTTACGAGCAGTACTTC.

A note on this clonotype: A much larger clone lies a single base off, so this may be a read error. The chain recombines TRBV6-5 with TRBJ2-2; D not resolved. Per the germline V gene, CDR1 is MNHEY and CDR2 is SVGAGI. The CDR3 has 15 amino acids. In DNA, the CDR3 is TGTGCCAGCAGTCACTCCAGGAGCCCCACCGGGGAGCTGTTTTTT. Its translation: CASSHSRSPTGELFF.

This clonotype was seen many times. The chain recombines TRBV28 with TRBJ1-3; D is uncertain. V was trimmed by 1 base and J by 7 bases, leaving 5 bases between them. The V gene's germline CDR1 is MDHEN and CDR2 SYDVKM. CDR3 size: 12 residues. CDR3 protein: CASSLFWNTIYF. The CDR3 DNA reads as TGTGCCAGCAGTTTATTTTGGAACACCATATATTTT. The complete variable domain, with remaining parts taken from reference TRBV28 and TRBJ1-3, reads DVKVTQSSRYLVKRTGEKVFLECVQDMDHENMFWYRQDPGLGLRLIYFSYDVKMKEKGDIPEGYSVSREKKERFSLILESASTNQTSMYLCASSLFWNTIYFGEGSWLTVV.

V is TRBV4-1 and J is TRBJ1-5; 8 bases are shared with TRBD1. Germline loops: CDR1 MGHRA, CDR2 YSYEKL. There are 16 residues in the CDR3. Germline trimming cut 1 base from V and 0 bases from J; bases unmatched to any gene: 2. The DNA for the CDR3 is TGCGCCAGCAGCCAAGCCGGGACAGGTAGCAATCAGCCCCAGCATTTT. Translating gives CASSQAGTGSNQPQHF.

This clonotype was seen only a few times. This chain uses TRBV5-6 with TRBJ2-7; 10 positions agree with TRBD2. J gave up 3 bases and V 2 bases, and 2 bases lay outside the gene matches. The germline V gene has CDR1 SGHDT and CDR2 YYEEEE. The length of the CDR3 is 14 residues. The CDR3 coding sequence is TGTGCCAGCAGCTTCCTAGCGGGAGACTACGAGCAGTACTTC. Translated: CASSFLAGDYEQYF.

This clonotype was detected many times. The chain joins TRBV15 to TRBJ2-1, with a weak D call TRBD1 (5 bases). This CDR3 has 15 amino acids. V was shortened by 6 bases and J by 0 bases, with 12 bases between the two germline ends. Germline CDR1 and CDR2: LNHNV and YYDKDF (reference sequence). The chain's CDR3 is CATRRQSSSYNEQFF. In nucleotides, the CDR3 is TGTGCCACCAGGAGACAGAGTAGCTCCTACAATGAGCAGTTCTTC.

The V gene is TRBV7-9, the J gene TRBJ2-5, with 7 bases lining up with TRBD1. The length of the CDR3 is 14 residues. J lost 2 bases, V lost 5 bases, and 5 bases had no gene match. Germline V gene sequence: CDR1 SEHNR, CDR2 FQNEAQ (reference sequence). The CDR3 coding sequence is TGTGCCAGCAGCCTCGGACAGGTTCAAGAGACCCAGTACTTC. Amino acids: CASSLGQVQETQYF.

This clonotype was recorded many times. The chain couples TRBV6-2 or TRBV6-3 to TRBJ1-3; D remains unclear. The CDR3 length is 17 residues. V gave up 1 base and J gave up 3 bases, with 16 bases separating them. Germline V gene data show CDR1 as MNHEY and CDR2 as SVGEGT. CDR3 bases: TGTGCCAGCAGTTACTATGCCCCAGCAGGAGGTGGAAACACCATATATTTT. This gives the protein CASSYYAPAGGGNTIYF.

Comment on this clonotype: A much more abundant neighbour one base away suggests this may be a read error. This rearrangement joins TRBV7-2 to TRBJ2-5; D is perhaps TRBD1 or TRBD2 (5 bases each). The CDR3 length is 15 residues. Germline V gene lookup returns CDR1 SGHTA and CDR2 FQGNSA. V lost 5 bases to trimming and J lost 1 base, with 14 bases between them. The CDR3 reads CASSPPGDAQETQYF. CDR3 in DNA: TGTGCCAGCAGCCCACCCGGGGACGCCCAAGAGACCCAGTACTTC.

The rearrangement joins TRBV28 to TRBJ2-7; unclear D gene. The CDR3 length is 8 residues. Between the trimmed V and J ends, which lost 11 bases and 3 bases, there was a span of 2 bases. Germline CDR1 reads MDHEN; CDR2 reads SYDVKM. The CDR3 DNA sequence: TGTGCCGTCTACGAGCAGTACTTC. Translation gives CAVYEQYF.

V gene TRBV6-1 combines with J gene TRBJ1-5, with 9 bases lining up with TRBD1. The CDR3 runs 13 residues. The germline V gene encodes CDR1 MNHNS and CDR2 SASEGT. With 8 bases clipped from V and 7 bases from J, the junction kept 6 bases outside the gene matches. The CDR3 here is CASWTGVGQPQHF. In nucleotides, the CDR3 is TGTGCCAGCTGGACAGGGGTGGGACAGCCCCAGCATTTT.

The CDR3 DNA reads TGTGCCTGGAGTCCATGGAGTAATGGCTACACCTTC. Translated: CAWSPWSNGYTF. V gene TRBV30 combines with J gene TRBJ1-2; D call uncertain. The CDR3 totals 12 residues. The germline V gene encodes CDR1 GTSNPN and CDR2 SVGIG (reference sequence). V was shortened by 2 bases and J by 6 bases, with 10 bases between the two germline ends.

J is TRBJ2-1 and V is TRBV9; TRBD2 aligns across 10 bases. J lost 2 bases, V lost 3 bases, and 5 bases had no gene match. This CDR3 contains 16 residues. The V gene's germline CDR1 is SGDLS and CDR2 YYNGEE. CDR3 sequence: CASSGLSGRAYNEQFF. CDR3 in DNA: TGTGCCAGCAGCGGATTGAGCGGGAGGGCCTACAATGAGCAGTTCTTC.

The chain recombines TRBV2 with TRBJ2-7, with D perhaps TRBD2 (6 bases). Germline lookup yields CDR1 SNHLY and CDR2 FYNNEI. This CDR3 has 15 residues. V lost 5 bases, J lost 3 bases, and 17 bases lay in between. CDR3 bases: TGTGCCAGCAGTAAAGAGGCGGGGAGTAACTACGAGCAGTACTTC. This translates into CASSKEAGSNYEQYF.